The following is a T cell receptor (beta chain) sequence with its context. Its target is not known. The data are from a study of cytomegalovirus exposure and HLA in healthy donors. Points from the study as a whole: Some 150 TCR beta chains were listed as cytomegalovirus-associated. Rarity marked most TCR sequences, yet some public TCRs occurred in many donors. That first-cohort TCR clusters tended to co-occur in the approximately 120 validation repertoires was found in a later analysis.

Unmatched junction bases numbered 3, after V lost 3 bases and J lost 2 bases. The V gene's germline CDR1 is LNHDA and CDR2 SQIVND (reference sequence). The CDR3 consists of 15 residues. Sequencing was performed with immunoSEQ multiplex PCR; in TCRdb, only in-frame clones are kept and a portion is missing. This table has approximately 120,000 clones, 90% to 95% appearing once. The donors were members of the validation cohort, which comprised about 130 subjects and was separate from the first cohort of fewer than 700 subjects. The V gene is TRBV19, the J gene TRBJ2-2; 7 positions agree with TRBD2. Input material: PBMCs. This TCR was recovered from a woman aged 18-35 years in good health and CMV-seronegative. The CDR3 loop reads CASSITSANTGELFF. The CDR3 DNA follows: TGTGCCAGTAGTATTACTAGCGCAAACACCGGGGAGCTGTTTTTT.